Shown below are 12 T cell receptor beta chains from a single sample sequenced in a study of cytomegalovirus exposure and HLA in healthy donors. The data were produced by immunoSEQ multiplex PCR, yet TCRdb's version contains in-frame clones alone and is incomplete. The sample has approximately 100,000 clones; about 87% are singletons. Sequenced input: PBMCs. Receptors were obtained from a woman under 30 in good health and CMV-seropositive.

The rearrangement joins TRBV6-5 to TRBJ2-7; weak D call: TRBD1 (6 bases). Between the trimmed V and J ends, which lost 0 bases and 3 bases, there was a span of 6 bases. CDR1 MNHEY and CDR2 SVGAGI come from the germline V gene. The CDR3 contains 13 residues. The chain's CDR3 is CASSYSTGYEQYV. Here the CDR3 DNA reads TGTGCCAGCAGTTACTCGACAGGCTACGAGCAGTACGTC.

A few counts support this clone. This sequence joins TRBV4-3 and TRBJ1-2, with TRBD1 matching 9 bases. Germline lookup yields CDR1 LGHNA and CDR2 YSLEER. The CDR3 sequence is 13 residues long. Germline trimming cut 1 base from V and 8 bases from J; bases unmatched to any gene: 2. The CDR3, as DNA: TGCGCCAGCAGCCAAGGACAGGGGGACGGCTACACCTTC. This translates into CASSQGQGDGYTF.

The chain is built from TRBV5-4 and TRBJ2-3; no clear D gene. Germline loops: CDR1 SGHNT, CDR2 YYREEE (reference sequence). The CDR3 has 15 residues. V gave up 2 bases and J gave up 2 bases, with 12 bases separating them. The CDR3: CASSLDGGFTDTQYF. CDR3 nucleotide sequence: TGTGCCAGCAGCTTAGACGGCGGTTTCACAGATACGCAGTATTTT.

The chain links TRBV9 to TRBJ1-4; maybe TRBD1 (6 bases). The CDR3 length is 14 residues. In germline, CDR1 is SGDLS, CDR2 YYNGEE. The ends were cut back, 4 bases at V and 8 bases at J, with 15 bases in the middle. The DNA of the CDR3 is TGTGCCAGCAGCTACGGCGGGGGCGGCGAAAAACTGTTTTTT. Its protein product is CASSYGGGGEKLFF.

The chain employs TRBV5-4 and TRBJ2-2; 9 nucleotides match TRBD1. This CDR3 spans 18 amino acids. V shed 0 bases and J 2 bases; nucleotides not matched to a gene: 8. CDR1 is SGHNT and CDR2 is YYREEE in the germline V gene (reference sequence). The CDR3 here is CASSLGPGQGSNTGELFF. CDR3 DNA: TGTGCCAGCAGCTTGGGACCGGGACAGGGCTCTAACACCGGGGAGCTGTTTTTT.

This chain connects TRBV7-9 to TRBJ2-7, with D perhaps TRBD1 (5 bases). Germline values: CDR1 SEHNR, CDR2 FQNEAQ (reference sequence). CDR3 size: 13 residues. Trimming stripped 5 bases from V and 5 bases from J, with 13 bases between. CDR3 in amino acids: CASSAGGANEQYV. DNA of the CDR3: TGTGCCAGCAGCGCTGGTGGGGCCAACGAGCAGTACGTC.

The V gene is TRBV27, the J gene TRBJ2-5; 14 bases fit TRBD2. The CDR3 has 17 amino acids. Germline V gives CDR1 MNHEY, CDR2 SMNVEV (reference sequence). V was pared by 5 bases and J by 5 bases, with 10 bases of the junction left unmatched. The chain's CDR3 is CASSRRLAGGVGETQYF. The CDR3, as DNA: TGTGCCAGCAGTCGCCGACTAGCGGGGGGGGTGGGGGAGACCCAGTACTTC.

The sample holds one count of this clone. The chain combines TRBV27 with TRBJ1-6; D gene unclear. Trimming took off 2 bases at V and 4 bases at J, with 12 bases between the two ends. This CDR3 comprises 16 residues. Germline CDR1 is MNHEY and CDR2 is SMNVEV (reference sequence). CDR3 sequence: CASSLKGTRYNSPLHF. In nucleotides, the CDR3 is TGTGCCAGCAGTTTAAAGGGAACTAGGTATAATTCACCCCTCCACTTT.

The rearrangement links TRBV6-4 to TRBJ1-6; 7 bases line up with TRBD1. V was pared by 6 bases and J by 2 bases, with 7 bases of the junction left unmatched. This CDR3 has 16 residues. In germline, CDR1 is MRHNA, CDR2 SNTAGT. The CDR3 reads CASRITGETYNSPLHF. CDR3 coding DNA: TGTGCCAGCAGGATAACAGGGGAAACCTATAATTCACCCCTCCACTTT.

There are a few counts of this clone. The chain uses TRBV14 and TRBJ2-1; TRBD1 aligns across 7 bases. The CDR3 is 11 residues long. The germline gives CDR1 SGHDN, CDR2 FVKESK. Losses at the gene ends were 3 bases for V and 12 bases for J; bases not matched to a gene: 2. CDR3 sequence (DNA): TGTGCCAGCAGCCACGGGACAGTGCAGTTCTTC. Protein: CASSHGTVQFF.

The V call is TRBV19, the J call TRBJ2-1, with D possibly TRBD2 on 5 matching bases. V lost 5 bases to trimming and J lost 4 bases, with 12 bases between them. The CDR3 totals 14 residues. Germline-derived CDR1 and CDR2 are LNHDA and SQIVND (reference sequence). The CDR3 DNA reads TGTGCCAGTAGTCAAAGGTCGGGATACAATGAGCAGTTCTTC. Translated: CASSQRSGYNEQFF.

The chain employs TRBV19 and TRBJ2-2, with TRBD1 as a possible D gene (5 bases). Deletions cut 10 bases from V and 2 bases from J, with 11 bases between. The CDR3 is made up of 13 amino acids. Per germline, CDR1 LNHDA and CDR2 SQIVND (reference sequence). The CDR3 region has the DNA TGTGCCACCTATCAGGGAAACACCGGGGAGCTGTTTTTT. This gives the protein CATYQGNTGELFF.